These 13 T cell receptor beta chains were all obtained from the same sample, sequenced in a study of early T cells in non-severe SARS-CoV-2 infection. TCRdb passed the 5' RACE reads through MiXCR, listing each CDR3 protein once. The sample has about 110,000 distinct CDR3 sequences; about an eighth are singletons. The material sequenced was whole blood. Receptors were obtained from an adult who was a healthcare worker with PCR-confirmed SARS-CoV-2 infection or an uninfected control (not recorded which).

This chain uses TRBV5-5 with TRBJ2-1; 7 bases map to TRBD2. Trimming cost V 0 bases and J 10 bases; bases outside gene matches: 1. Germline V gene lookup returns CDR1 SGHKS and CDR2 YYEKEE (reference sequence). The CDR3 is 12 residues long. In nucleotides, the CDR3 is TGTGCCAGCAGCTTGGGGACTAGGGAGCAGTTCTTC. Its protein is CASSLGTREQFF.

This clonotype showed up many times. This chain uses TRBV5-1 with TRBJ1-2; the D is unclear. V shed 0 bases and J shed 3 bases, with 6 bases lying between them. This CDR3 contains 13 residues. Germline V gene sequence: CDR1 SGHRS, CDR2 YFSETQ. The CDR3 DNA reads as TGCGCCAGCAGCTTGGTCGCTGACTATGGCTACACCTTC. This translates into CASSLVADYGYTF.

This clonotype was counted ten times or more. The chain links TRBV18 to TRBJ1-5; D is unresolved. The CDR3 is 15 amino acids. The germline V gene has CDR1 KGHSH and CDR2 LQKENI. V was shortened by 1 base and J by 0 bases, with 7 bases between the two germline ends. The CDR3 bases are TGTGCCAGCTCACCACGGGCAGATAGCAATCAGCCCCAGCATTTT. It encodes CASSPRADSNQPQHF.

The gene calls are TRBV5-1 and TRBJ2-2; D ambiguous. The CDR3 is 12 residues long. Germline V lookup: CDR1 SGHRS, CDR2 YFSETQ. Trimming took 2 bases from V and 7 from J, leaving 6 bases between them. The CDR3 coding sequence is TGCGCCAGCAGCTTTCAGATCGGGGAGCTGTTTTTT. Protein: CASSFQIGELFF.

This clonotype has ten or more counts. The J gene is TRBJ2-2, the V gene TRBV6-4; TRBD1 aligns across 11 bases. V dropped 4 bases and J dropped 4; count of bases not matched to a gene: 2. The CDR3 spans 15 residues. CDR1 MRHNA and CDR2 SNTAGT come from the germline V gene. The CDR3 protein is CASSVGTGGTGELFF. DNA for the CDR3: TGTGCCAGCAGTGTCGGGACAGGGGGCACCGGGGAGCTGTTTTTT.

This clonotype came up a few times. The chain couples TRBV3-1 to TRBJ2-2, with 13 bases identical to TRBD2. This CDR3 is 19 amino acids long. CDR1 is LGHDT, CDR2 YNNKEL, per germline (reference sequence). J was trimmed by 1 base and V by 0 bases; bases with no gene match: 5. DNA of the CDR3: TGTGCCAGCAGCCAAGATCCGACTAGCGGGAGGCTGAACACCGGGGAGCTGTTTTTT. Translation gives CASSQDPTSGRLNTGELFF.

This clonotype was picked up many times. The gene calls are TRBV21-1 and TRBJ1-5. TRBV21-1 has pseudogene status. The CDR3 is 14 amino acids. The CDR3 coding sequence is TGTGCCAGCAGCAAAGGACGGATCAATCAGCCCCAGCATTTT. Its protein product is CASSKGRINQPQHF.

This clonotype has just a few counts. This chain connects TRBV20-1 to TRBJ2-5; D possibly uses TRBD1 or TRBD2 (5 bases each). Germline loops: CDR1 DFQATT, CDR2 SNEGSKA (reference sequence). Trimming took off 6 bases at V and 7 bases at J, with 24 bases between the two ends. This CDR3 spans 15 amino acids. The CDR3 spells CSARPPWGTGWTQYF. The CDR3, as DNA: TGCAGTGCCCGCCCCCCATGGGGGACCGGGTGGACCCAGTACTTC.

This clonotype was seen repeatedly, ten times or more. The chain links TRBV11-2 to TRBJ2-5; TRBD2 matches 7 bases. This CDR3 is built from 15 residues. Germline CDR1 and CDR2: SGHAT and FQNNGV. The J segment lost 9 bases and the V segment lost 1 base, leaving 11 bases of the junction unmatched. CDR3 coding DNA: TGTGCCAGCAGCTTAGTCGCCGGGACTACCTACCCCCAGTACTTC. Protein product: CASSLVAGTTYPQYF.

This clonotype was recorded a few times. The chain has TRBV7-9 and TRBJ1-3; no firm D call. Trimming left V 4 bases short and J 8 bases short, with 21 bases between. There are 16 residues in the CDR3. Looked up from germline, CDR1 is SEHNR and CDR2 is FQNEAQ (reference sequence). The CDR3 DNA reads TGTGCCAGCAGCTCACTCCGGGCACAGTTGGAAGACACCATATATTTT. It encodes CASSSLRAQLEDTIYF.

This clonotype was seen more than once but under ten times. This CDR3 reads CASSDRRPTDTQYF. The CDR3 DNA reads as TGTGCCAGCAGCGACAGACGGCCCACAGATACGCAGTATTTT. The V and J genes are TRBV7-2 and TRBJ2-3, with D possibly being TRBD1 (5 bases). CDR3 length: 14 amino acids. The germline V gene has CDR1 SGHTA and CDR2 FQGNSA. V was pared by 5 bases and J by 2 bases, with 11 bases between.

This clonotype was detected only a few times. The chain is built from TRBV28 and TRBJ2-1; TRBD2 agrees at 9 bases. The CDR3 loop spans 18 amino acids. V lost 1 base and J lost 4; bases outside the gene matches: 11. The germline gives CDR1 MDHEN, CDR2 SYDVKM. The CDR3 reads CASSLSGGLAGIYNEQFF. CDR3 DNA: TGTGCCAGCAGTTTATCGGGCGGTCTAGCGGGGATTTACAATGAGCAGTTCTTC. Combining the CDR3 with reference TRBV28 and TRBJ2-1 gives the whole variable domain DVKVTQSSRYLVKRTGEKVFLECVQDMDHENMFWYRQDPGLGLRLIYFSYDVKMKEKGDIPEGYSVSREKKERFSLILESASTNQTSMYLCASSLSGGLAGIYNEQFFGPGTRLTVL.

The rearrangement links TRBV29-1 to TRBJ1-1; D unresolved. Trimming removed 3 bases at V and 1 base at J, with 6 bases between. The CDR3 runs 12 residues. Looked up from germline, CDR1 is SQVTM and CDR2 is ANQGSEA. CDR3 bases: TGCAGCGTTGATATGGGGAACACTGAAGCTTTCTTT. This translates into CSVDMGNTEAFF.